This T cell receptor beta chain originates from a study of blood T cell repertoires in COVID-19. Original data processing: Scientists estimated how many nucleated cells there were by amplifying reference gene primers. Using immunoSEQ multiplex PCR, the repertoire was profiled, and TCRdb retains in-frame clones only, with some absent. V and J calls and clone size follow that table, whereas D and trimming were derived from the DNA. The table shows around 58,000 clones, with around four fifths occurring only once. Losses at the gene ends were 0 bases for V and 6 bases for J; bases not matched to a gene: 3. This CDR3 contains 15 residues. Germline CDR1 reads SGHRS; CDR2 reads YFSETQ.

The chain has TRBV5-1 and TRBJ2-1, with 10 bases that match TRBD1. The source is a human donor in a cohort sampled during active COVID-19. Sequenced input: peripheral blood. The CDR3 sequence: CASSLAWTGGNEQFF. CDR3 in DNA: TGCGCCAGCAGCTTGGCTTGGACAGGGGGCAATGAGCAGTTCTTC.